This T cell receptor beta chain appears in the sequencing data of a study of long-term antiretroviral therapy in people with HIV. Findings and limits, study-wide: Pre-ART clonal expansions dominated every time point's repertoire. Blood draws took place between about 2004 and 2018 and possibly involved older ART regimens. Data on ART adherence, viral resistance or therapy changes were unavailable.

Samples were assayed with immunoSEQ v3.0 at survey level. Profiling relied on immunoSEQ multiplex PCR, and the TCRdb table lists in-frame clones only, not all of them. The sample includes 40,000 or so clones, 83% of them seen just once. No fewer than two post-ART and no fewer than one pre-ART PBMC samples existed for each donor. There are 13 residues in the CDR3. CDR1 and CDR2 (germline): SGHAT, FQNNGV. V lost 5 bases and J lost 2, with 7 bases in between. In this sample, this clone turned up a few times. The antigen is unknown. Sequencing was performed on unsorted PBMCs, taken 1 year after starting antiretroviral therapy. V and J are TRBV11-2 and TRBJ1-5, with D uncertain. This receptor was identified in a man younger than 35 with HIV. CDR3 sequence: CASSPDGNQPQHF. For the CDR3, the DNA is TGTGCCAGCAGCCCGGATGGCAATCAGCCCCAGCATTTT. The entire variable domain, with the rest obtained from reference TRBV11-2 and TRBJ1-5, is as follows: EAGVAQSPRYKIIEKRQSVAFWCNPISGHATLYWYQQILGQGPKLLIQFQNNGVVDDSQLPKDRFSAERLKGVDSTLKIQPAKLEDSAVYLCASSPDGNQPQHFGDGTRLSIL.